This entry features one TCR beta chain sequence. TCRdb's copy holds only in-frame clones and misses some; the assay was immunoSEQ multiplex PCR. The repertoire holds millions of clones, with about 95% as singletons. The sample belongs to a study of shared clonotypes between healthy human individuals. This CDR3 contains 14 residues. Germline trimming cut 4 bases from V and 2 bases from J; bases unmatched to any gene: 5. Looked up from germline, CDR1 is MGHRA and CDR2 is YSYEKL. Naive CD8 cells comprised CD45RO-negative, CCR7-positively selected cells, excluding terminally differentiated effector memory CD45RA+ cells.

This receptor was identified in a man aged 18 to 30 in good health. Sequencing was carried out using naive CD8+ T cells sorted from blood. The V call is TRBV4-1, the J call TRBJ2-7; 7 bases agree with TRBD2. CDR3 nucleotide sequence: TGCGCCAGCAGCCTCCGGACTAGTGCCTACGAGCAGTACTTC. It yields the protein CASSLRTSAYEQYF.